The T cell receptor (beta chain) under discussion was sequenced for a study of cytomegalovirus exposure and HLA in healthy donors (TCRdb year 2017). Regarding the research as a whole: An earlier analysis of some 500 of the donors reported more than 250 Gb of sequence data and roughly 100 million unique TCR beta sequences from roughly 200 million T cells. About 310 gigabases of sequencing data and tens of millions of unique TCR sequences were included in an early release covering over 600 HLA-typed donors. Among the roughly 370 genotyped donors, about 83% belonged to the genetic ancestry cluster associated with self-reported Caucasian donors. The study aimed to test whether signatures of past pathogen exposure could be identified by cataloging public T cell receptors. The study profiled the T cell repertoires of hundreds of subjects by immunosequencing and related them to cytomegalovirus serostatus. Along with the roughly 670-subject first cohort, a separate validation cohort of over a hundred different subjects was used. High-throughput TCR immunosequencing, statistical association of individual TCRs with disease status, and machine learning were combined to predict cytomegalovirus infection status. In a later analysis, previously published TCR beta repertoires from 666 donors were re-analyzed and high-resolution HLA genotyping was added so that TCR occurrence patterns could be studied. The later analysis used no new phenotypic data to find candidate immune exposures, relying instead on TCR beta sequences and their occurrence across donors. To decide whether each TCR beta V gene segment behaved as functional or pseudogenic, an earlier analysis of 587 of the donors relied on high-throughput TCR beta sequencing. Donor age, sex, ethnicity and CMV serostatus were compiled alongside the repertoire data. In a later genetic analysis, genome-wide SNP genotypes for about 55% of the 666 donors were used, and that subset was treated as a discovery cohort. All discovery cohort repertoires had been generated using a single sequencing platform. Class I and class II HLA loci were covered by the typing at four-digit resolution. Typing coverage differed by locus: A, B, C, DRB1 and DQB1 were typed in about 620-630 donors, DQA1 in approximately 520, DPA1 in nearly 610, and DPB1 in 472. Five DR-DQ haplotypes were treated as single units for association and clustering because of strong linkage in the cohort. Across 398 genotyped donors of the cohort, an average of about 220,000 unique TCR beta nucleotide sequences per donor were sequenced, and 15% to 20% of those sequences were non-productive.

Findings and caveats that apply to the study as a whole: A further reported finding was that TCR beta sequences accurately predicted the HLA-A and HLA-B alleles for most subjects in the first cohort. A later genetic analysis reported fewer N-insertions in productive TCRs among donors in an Asian-associated ancestry cluster than the 666-donor mean. Strong co-occurrence of HLA alleles, especially DR and DQ, made assigning TCR associations to individual alleles difficult. The 87-base-pair reads could not distinguish some IMGT-functional V segments, including TRBV6-2 and TRBV6-3, so those segments were excluded. A few of the identified cytomegalovirus-associated TCR beta chains were confirmed in vitro to be specific for cytomegalovirus antigens. The cohort was sequenced for TCR beta chains only, and without alpha or paired-chain data the features that could be detected were limited. In an earlier analysis of more than 500 of the donors, most TCR beta V segments appeared in productive rearrangements about 87% or about 30% of the time, broadly matching IMGT annotations. In a later analysis, HLA-associated TCR beta chains were found to be more clonally expanded and to have lower generation probabilities than equally common non-associated chains. Because HLA typing was missing for some donors at each locus, association tests included only the typed subset. CMV serostatus was the only immune exposure information available for the cohort. In a later analysis, several top co-occurrence clusters were reported to appear linked to parvovirus B19, influenza, CMV and Epstein-Barr virus. In a later analysis, the rate of TCR association differed among HLA loci, with DRB1 alleles having the most associated TCRs and HLA-C alleles having the fewest. A total of some 180 TCR beta chains were listed by the study as associated with cytomegalovirus. A later genetic analysis associated a missense DCLRE1C variant with V-gene and J-gene trimming of TCR beta chains, and an independent cohort replicated the association. Roughly uniform sequencing depth across donors was assumed in presence/absence analyses, although this assumption may not hold. A cluster of highly shared sequence variants was judged likely to be a technical artifact of the sequencing pipeline. According to a later analysis, most CMV-associated TCR beta chains appeared to be HLA-restricted, and the HLA associations seemed to be driven largely by CMV exposure. Because counts were too low, some 17 rarely observed V segments, including chromosome 9 orphons, were left out of the earlier analysis of 587 of the donors. In a later analysis, more than 15,000 TCR beta sequences were associated with specific HLA alleles at a false discovery rate of 0.05. Linkage disequilibrium might explain the correlated functional status among segregating V segments, but an unknown experimental factor could not be excluded. It was suggested by the authors that the approach could potentially be generalized to other disease states and immunological phenotypes. Cytomegalovirus status was reported to be diagnosed by the classifier with high specificity and sensitivity in both the original and validation cohorts. Most TCR sequences were observed very rarely across donors, whereas some public TCRs were present in many individuals.

The cohort was made up of approximately 700 healthy bone marrow donors. At the time of sampling, all cohort members were nominally healthy, though unrecorded immune exposures were likely present. The donor tested CMV seropositive and was one of the 289 seropositive cohort members. A peripheral blood sample was collected from each donor, and TCR beta sequencing was performed on peripheral blood mononuclear cells. Genomic DNA extraction from the blood cell samples was performed with the Qiagen DNeasy Blood Extraction Kit. Sequences SGHTA (CDR1) and FQGNSA (CDR2) are obtained from the germline V gene. At the junction V is shortened by 4 bases and J by 0 bases, with 14 bases in between. The CDR3 goes from the cysteine to the phenylalanine over 16 residues. Solely the CDR3 DNA is kept, with 48 bases framed from the first base. This clone was found a few times. There is no known antigen for this receptor. Base qualities are not recorded, but no much larger clone differs from it by a single base.

Libraries were built with the immunoSEQ multiplex PCR assay. The multiplex PCR relied on a mix of 60 forward primers for TCR Vbeta segments and 13 reverse primers for TCR Jbeta segments. The CDR3 region of rearranged TCR beta genes was amplified from genomic DNA with a multiplex PCR assay. Amplified TCR beta libraries were sequenced as 87-base-pair reads on the Illumina HiSeq System. The authors' pipeline ran thus. In a later analysis, tens of millions of unique TCR beta chains were counted across the 650 to 700 repertoires, and around 10 million of these chains were shared by at least two donors. A nearest-neighbor algorithm error-corrected the raw reads and collapsed the reads into unique sequences, merging closely related sequences to remove PCR and sequencing errors. To assign V, D and J gene segments, CDR3 sequences were aligned to IMGT reference sequences. Each retained sequence needed at least a six-nucleotide match to both a V gene segment and a J gene segment. Rearrangements were called productive when the CDR3 lacked stop codons and stayed in frame with V and J; all others were non-productive. Following IMGT convention, CDR3 was defined as the stretch from the second conserved V-encoded cysteine up to the conserved J-encoded phenylalanine. The earlier analysis of 587 of the donors excluded any sequence lacking an unambiguous match to a single V gene segment. In an earlier analysis of almost 600 of the donors, a V segment was called functional when productive rearrangements were above 56.7%, and segregating when the standard deviation between donors exceeded 5%. To diagnose cytomegalovirus status from the catalog of TCR beta chain sequences, a statistical classification framework was built. V and J gene assignment, in a later analysis, came from comparing TCR nucleotide sequences with IMGT/GENE-DB human TR gene sequences. The TCRdist pipeline was used in a later analysis to assign CDR3 sequences and most-parsimonious VDJ recombination scenarios. In a later analysis, each TCR beta chain was defined by its CDR3 amino acid sequence together with its V-gene family, and reads lacking a unique V-gene family were excluded. In a later analysis, 500 to 650 highly shared, low-generation-probability nucleotide sequences were removed to address suspected cross-contamination and a sequencing artifact. In a later analysis, a clonal expansion index was calculated for each public chain from normalized within-repertoire ranks of inferred template counts. A later analysis computed generation probabilities with a VDJ recombination model fitted to out-of-frame rearrangements, and checked the results against IGoR. In a later analysis, hypergeometric tests were used to score TCR-TCR, TCR-HLA and TCR-CMV co-occurrence, with a repertoire-size bias correction applied to TCR pairs. In a later analysis, false discovery rates were estimated by permuting HLA or CMV assignments 20 times. In a later analysis, co-occurring TCRs were grouped using DBSCAN, and TCRdist sequence similarity was added for clustering within HLA-allele-positive subsets. Repertoires with fewer than 30,000 or more than 120,000 public chains were left out of co-occurrence clustering, as were five repertoires with anomalous nucleotide sharing. TCRdb holds this immuneACCESS table with in-frame rearrangements only. Some clones are missing; in checked studies, unresolved V genes explain under half, and the rest has no known cause. V, J and clone size reflect that table, while D and trimming were determined from the DNA. In this sample the table shows some 250,000 clones, 82% of which occur a single time. The top ten hold 4.5% to 6% of the sample.

Sequenced sample: PBMCs. In this chain, TRBV7-2 is recombined with TRBJ2-3, with the D gene too uncertain to name. The TCR originated in a woman aged 40 to 50 in good health and CMV-seropositive. The CDR3: CASSSPGVSSTDTQYF. The DNA sequence is given as TGTGCCAGCAGCTCCCCAGGTGTGTCTAGCACAGATACGCAGTATTTT.